Listed here are 26 T cell receptor beta chains from one sample, sequenced in a study of response to subunit inactivated influenza vaccine. From the RT-PCR reads, TCRdb called clonotypes with MiXCR, one entry per CDR3 protein. This sample yields about 500,000 distinct CDR3 sequences, of which 6% to 9% are seen a single time; around 12% belongs to the top ten. The source was PBMCs from blood, collected around 2 years after vaccination. The receptor source for this set is a man between 50 and 69 years old who received an inactivated influenza vaccine.

This clonotype was counted between two and nine times. The V and J genes are TRBV6-2 or TRBV6-3 and TRBJ1-5; D call uncertain. V was pared by 6 bases and J by 9 bases, with 15 bases between. The V gene's germline CDR1 is MNHEY and CDR2 SVGEGT. This CDR3 is built from 13 residues. The CDR3 here is CASRGDGLMPQHF. CDR3 coding DNA: TGTGCCAGCAGAGGAGACGGTCTCATGCCCCAGCATTTT.

This chain connects TRBV4-1 to TRBJ2-1, with 11 bases identical to TRBD2. V shed 4 bases and J 0 bases; nucleotides not matched to a gene: 17. The germline gives CDR1 MGHRA, CDR2 YSYEKL. The CDR3 runs 21 residues. The CDR3 DNA reads as TGCGCCAGCAGCCCTCCCTTGGGGACTAGCGGCCGACTTTACTCCTACAATGAGCAGTTCTTC. This gives the protein CASSPPLGTSGRLYSYNEQFF.

This clonotype was seen repeatedly, ten times or more. The chain's CDR3 is CASSPGGRGYNEQFF. The CDR3 nucleotides are TGCGCCAGCAGCCCAGGGGGGCGGGGGTACAATGAGCAGTTCTTC. The gene calls are TRBV5-1 and TRBJ2-1; perhaps D is TRBD1 or TRBD2 (7 bases each). The ends were cut back, 4 bases at V and 4 bases at J, with 15 bases in the middle. Germline V lookup: CDR1 SGHRS, CDR2 YFSETQ. The CDR3 runs 15 residues.

The CDR3 spells CASSQERQMNTEAFF. DNA for the CDR3: TGTGCCAGCAGCCAAGAGAGACAGATGAACACTGAAGCTTTCTTT. The J gene is TRBJ1-1, the V gene TRBV16; D possibly corresponds to TRBD1 (5 bases). This CDR3 is built from 15 residues. V was shortened by 2 bases and J by 0 bases, with 10 bases between the two germline ends. The germline V gene encodes CDR1 KGHSY and CDR2 FQNENV.

This clonotype was counted at least ten times. The genes are TRBV5-1 and TRBJ1-1; no firm D call. The germline gives CDR1 SGHRS, CDR2 YFSETQ. Trimming shortened V by 2 bases and J by 4 bases, and 24 bases separated the two germline ends. The CDR3 length is 18 residues. The CDR3, as DNA: TGCGCCAGCAGCTTTGGAAGGAATCGGGCAGGCTACCTCACTGAAGCTTTCTTT. This sequence encodes CASSFGRNRAGYLTEAFF.

The gene calls are TRBV18 and TRBJ2-3; D is perhaps TRBD2 (6 bases). This CDR3 has 16 amino acids. Per germline, CDR1 KGHSH and CDR2 LQKENI. Trimming took off 0 bases at V and 6 bases at J, with 16 bases between the two ends. The CDR3 is CASSPPRGSFGDTQYF. DNA of the CDR3: TGTGCCAGCTCACCACCTCGGGGGTCGTTTGGGGATACGCAGTATTTT.

This clonotype was picked up many times. The V gene is TRBV11-2, the J gene TRBJ2-2; no definite D call. This CDR3 has 17 residues. V was shortened by 3 bases and J by 0 bases, with 14 bases between the two germline ends. Per germline, CDR1 SGHAT and CDR2 FQNNGV. The chain's CDR3 is CASSFLGRSPNTGELFF. CDR3 DNA: TGTGCCAGCAGCTTCCTCGGCAGGAGTCCGAACACCGGGGAGCTGTTTTTT. Variable domain in full (rest from reference TRBV11-2 and TRBJ2-2): EAGVAQSPRYKIIEKRQSVAFWCNPISGHATLYWYQQILGQGPKLLIQFQNNGVVDDSQLPKDRFSAERLKGVDSTLKIQPAKLEDSAVYLCASSFLGRSPNTGELFFGEGSRLTVL.

This clonotype was detected many times. The chain employs TRBV30 and TRBJ2-7; perhaps D is TRBD1 or TRBD2 (5 bases each). CDR3 length: 12 residues. Germline V lookup: CDR1 GTSNPN, CDR2 SVGIG (reference sequence). With 3 bases removed from V and 6 bases from J, the gap between germline ends came to 12 bases. The CDR3 sequence is CAWSRDGPEQYF. The DNA for the CDR3 is TGTGCCTGGAGCCGGGACGGACCCGAGCAGTACTTC.

This clonotype was recorded many times. The chain couples TRBV5-6 to TRBJ1-2; tentative D call: TRBD1 (5 bases). The V end was cut by 0 bases, the J end by 4 bases, with 16 bases between. CDR3 size: 16 residues. The germline CDR1 and CDR2 sequences are SGHDT and YYEEEE. CDR3 coding DNA: TGTGCCAGCAGCTTGGAGCAGGGCGGAAAATCCTATGGCTACACCTTC. Translated: CASSLEQGGKSYGYTF. The full variable domain, its missing parts supplied by reference TRBV5-6 and TRBJ1-2, is DAGVTQSPTHLIKTRGQQVTLRCSPKSGHDTVSWYQQALGQGPQFIFQYYEEEERQRGNFPDRFSGHQFPNYSSELNVNALLLGDSALYLCASSLEQGGKSYGYTFGSGTRLTVV.

This clonotype has only a few counts. The rearrangement uses TRBV20-1 and TRBJ2-7, with D unresolved. From germline, CDR1 is DFQATT and CDR2 SNEGSKA (reference sequence). This CDR3 is 16 amino acids long. The V end was cut by 3 bases, the J end by 4 bases, with 22 bases between. CDR3 loop: CSASGPSRSIRYEQYF. Written as DNA, the CDR3 is TGCAGTGCTAGTGGCCCGTCACGAAGCATTCGGTACGAGCAGTACTTC.

In DNA, the CDR3 is TGTGCCAGCAGCGTAGTAGCGGGAGGGTGGAATGAGCAGTTCTTC. It specifies CASSVVAGGWNEQFF. The chain carries TRBV9 and TRBJ2-1; 11 positions match TRBD2. Germline loops: CDR1 SGDLS, CDR2 YYNGEE. The CDR3 totals 15 residues. V shed 0 bases and J 7 bases; nucleotides not matched to a gene: 3.

This clonotype was counted only a few times. The genes are TRBV20-1 and TRBJ2-3, with D possibly matching TRBD1 (5 bases). The CDR3 is made up of 14 amino acids. Trimming shortened V by 6 bases and J by 4 bases, and 17 bases separated the two germline ends. Germline V gene sequence: CDR1 DFQATT, CDR2 SNEGSKA (reference sequence). The CDR3 loop is CSASPGIGADTQYF. CDR3 DNA: TGCAGTGCCAGCCCAGGGATCGGTGCAGATACGCAGTATTTT.

This clonotype was picked up a small number of times. The chain links TRBV3-1 to TRBJ2-1, with 13 bases matching TRBD2. V dropped 3 bases and J dropped 8; count of bases not matched to a gene: 4. This CDR3 has 15 residues. The germline CDR1 and CDR2 sequences are LGHDT and YNNKEL (reference sequence). The CDR3: CASSQTGTSGDEQFF. CDR3 nucleotides: TGTGCCAGCAGCCAGACCGGGACTAGCGGGGATGAGCAGTTCTTC.

Ten or more counts support this clonotype. V and J are TRBV7-8 and TRBJ2-1; D is undetermined. This CDR3 has 14 residues. From germline, CDR1 is SGHVS and CDR2 FQNEAQ. Trimming shortened V by 5 bases and J by 7 bases, and 15 bases separated the two germline ends. CDR3 amino acids: CASSPGTVFNEQFF. In DNA form, the CDR3 reads TGTGCCAGCAGCCCCGGCACAGTCTTTAATGAGCAGTTCTTC.

This clonotype was seen repeatedly, ten times or more. This chain links TRBV12-3 or TRBV12-4 with TRBJ2-5; a possible D gene is TRBD1 (6 bases). V lost 7 bases, J lost 1 base, and 13 bases lay in between. The CDR3 extends over 14 amino acids. The CDR3 region is CASISGTSQETQYF. The CDR3 DNA sequence: TGTGCCAGCATTTCCGGGACATCCCAAGAGACCCAGTACTTC.

J is TRBJ2-5 and V is TRBV5-6, with D possibly TRBD2 on 5 matching bases. The CDR3 consists of 14 residues. V dropped 7 bases and J dropped 1 base, with 14 bases sitting between them. Germline values: CDR1 SGHDT, CDR2 YYEEEE. For the CDR3, the DNA is TGTGCCAGCGGCCCCGGACTGGTCCAAGAGACCCAGTACTTC. It encodes CASGPGLVQETQYF.

This clonotype was observed a handful of times. V and J are TRBV3-1 and TRBJ1-6; D not resolved. V lost 4 bases and J lost 7, with 17 bases in between. Germline V lookup: CDR1 LGHDT, CDR2 YNNKEL (reference sequence). The CDR3 runs 16 residues. This CDR3 reads CASSPRPRGPNSPLHF. In nucleotides, the CDR3 is TGTGCCAGCAGCCCAAGACCCAGAGGTCCAAATTCACCCCTCCACTTT.

At least ten counts were recorded for this clonotype. The DNA of the CDR3 is TGTGCCAGCAGCGTAGATCGAGGGTTGGGAGAGACCCAGTACTTC. It yields the protein CASSVDRGLGETQYF. The rearrangement uses TRBV9 and TRBJ2-5, with a possible D match to TRBD2 (5 bases). Germline V gene lookup returns CDR1 SGDLS and CDR2 YYNGEE. The ends were cut back, 0 bases at V and 4 bases at J, with 13 bases in the middle. This CDR3 comprises 15 residues.

There are many counts of this clonotype. The V gene is TRBV2, the J gene TRBJ2-1; D is uncertain. Trimming pared 2 bases from V and 8 bases from J, leaving 10 bases between. This CDR3 region has 13 residues. CDR1 is SNHLY, CDR2 FYNNEI, per germline. The CDR3 nucleotides read TGTGCCAGCAGTGAATCGGGTATTCATGAGCAGTTCTTC. This translates into CASSESGIHEQFF.

At least ten counts were recorded for this clonotype. The chain employs TRBV24-1 and TRBJ2-7; D is unclear. Germline CDR1 is KGHDR and CDR2 is SFDVKD. This CDR3 is 16 amino acids long. The V end was cut by 3 bases, the J end by 0 bases, with 14 bases between. The CDR3 sequence: CATSDSDGRNSYEQYF. In DNA, the CDR3 is TGTGCCACCAGTGATAGCGATGGGCGGAACTCCTACGAGCAGTACTTC.

This clonotype was counted only a few times. The rearrangement links TRBV28 to TRBJ2-1, with 13 bases matching TRBD2. The trim removed 8 bases at V and 8 bases at J, leaving 3 bases unmatched. Looked up from germline, CDR1 is MDHEN and CDR2 is SYDVKM. The CDR3 has 13 amino acids. The CDR3 here is CASGLAGADEQFF. The CDR3 nucleotides are TGTGCCAGCGGACTAGCGGGGGCGGATGAGCAGTTCTTC.

This clonotype was detected many times. The chain couples TRBV10-3 to TRBJ1-2; possibly TRBD1 for D (6 bases). In germline, CDR1 is ENHRY, CDR2 SYGVKD. V lost 8 bases and J lost 4, with 17 bases in between. This CDR3 is built from 14 residues. The CDR3 spells CAIGQHGGPYGYTF. The CDR3 DNA sequence: TGTGCCATCGGACAGCATGGAGGTCCCTATGGCTACACCTTC.

This chain links TRBV29-1 with TRBJ1-2; D not certain. Germline lookup yields CDR1 SQVTM and CDR2 ANQGSEA. The V end was cut by 4 bases, the J end by 8 bases, with 8 bases between. The CDR3 is made up of 10 amino acids. This chain's CDR3 is CSVAWEGYTF. CDR3 DNA: TGCAGCGTTGCTTGGGAAGGCTACACCTTC.

The sample holds many counts of this clonotype. The V and J genes are TRBV5-1 and TRBJ2-2, with TRBD2 matching 8 bases. Per the germline V gene, CDR1 is SGHRS and CDR2 is YFSETQ. The V gene end was trimmed by 0 bases and the J gene end by 0 bases; junction bases not matched to a gene: 10. The CDR3 runs 19 residues. The CDR3, as DNA: TGCGCCAGCAGCTTGGTCCCGGGGGGGCAAAGCTCGAACACCGGGGAGCTGTTTTTT. Its protein is CASSLVPGGQSSNTGELFF.

This chain joins TRBV7-8 and TRBJ1-5; a weak D match, TRBD1 (5 bases). Germline values: CDR1 SGHVS, CDR2 FQNEAQ. V lost 5 bases to trimming and J lost 0 bases, with 11 bases between them. The CDR3 length is 15 residues. CDR3 nucleotides: TGTGCCAGCAGCCCAGACAGCTTTAGCAATCAGCCCCAGCATTTT. Encoded protein: CASSPDSFSNQPQHF.

The chain employs TRBV12-3 or TRBV12-4 and TRBJ1-1; D uncertain. V lost 1 base and J lost 3, with 3 bases in between. The CDR3 covers 12 residues. For the CDR3, the DNA is TGTGCCAGCAGTTTAGAATACACTGAAGCTTTCTTT. It translates to CASSLEYTEAFF.